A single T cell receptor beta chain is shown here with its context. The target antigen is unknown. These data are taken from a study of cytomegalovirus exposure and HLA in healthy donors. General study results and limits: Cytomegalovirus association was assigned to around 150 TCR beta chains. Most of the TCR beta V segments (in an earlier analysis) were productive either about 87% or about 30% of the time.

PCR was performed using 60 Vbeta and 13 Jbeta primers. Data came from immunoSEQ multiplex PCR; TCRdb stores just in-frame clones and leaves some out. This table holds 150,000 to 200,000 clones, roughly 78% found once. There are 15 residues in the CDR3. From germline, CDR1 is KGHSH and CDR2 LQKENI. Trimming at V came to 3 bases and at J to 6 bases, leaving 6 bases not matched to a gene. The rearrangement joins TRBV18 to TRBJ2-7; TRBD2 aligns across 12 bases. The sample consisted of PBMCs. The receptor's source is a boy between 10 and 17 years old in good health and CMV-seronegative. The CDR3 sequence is CASSPQTSGGPEQYF. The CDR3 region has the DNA TGTGCCAGCTCACCCCAGACTAGCGGGGGCCCCGAGCAGTACTTC.